What follows are 10 T cell receptor beta chains derived from one specimen sequenced in a study of PD-1 blockade in classical Hodgkin lymphoma. TCRdb's copy holds only in-frame clones and misses some; the assay was immunoSEQ multiplex PCR. Among tens of thousands of clones listed, around 80% were seen once. Every patient had relapsed following autologous stem cell transplantation, and cohorts differed in brentuximab vedotin exposure. Sequences were derived from peripheral blood mononuclear cells (PBMCs), sampled before the second cycle of nivolumab. These receptors were taken from a human donor with classical Hodgkin lymphoma.

V gene TRBV6-1 combines with J gene TRBJ2-2; D remains unclear. Germline assignment: CDR1 MNHNS and CDR2 SASEGT. V was cut by 2 bases and J by 7 bases, with 8 bases left in between. CDR3 size: 13 residues. CDR3 region: CASSERLVGELFF. DNA of the CDR3: TGTGCCAGCAGTGAAAGGTTGGTCGGGGAGCTGTTTTTT.

The chain couples TRBV5-1 to TRBJ1-1; maybe TRBD1 (6 bases). V shed 4 bases and J shed 3 bases, with 13 bases lying between them. Germline V CDR1 and CDR2: SGHRS, YFSETQ. The CDR3 extends over 14 amino acids. In DNA form, the CDR3 reads TGCGCCAGCAGCGCGACAGGTACTCACACTGAAGCTTTCTTT. Translating it yields CASSATGTHTEAFF.

This CDR3 is CATSREPGTVSGNTIYF. DNA for the CDR3: TGTGCCACCAGCAGAGAACCGGGGACGGTCTCTGGAAACACCATATATTTT. This rearrangement joins TRBV15 to TRBJ1-3; tentative D call: TRBD1 (5 bases). The CDR3 is made up of 17 amino acids. From germline, CDR1 is LNHNV and CDR2 YYDKDF (reference sequence). V shed 0 bases and J shed 0 bases, with 12 bases lying between them.

J is TRBJ1-2 and V is TRBV19; TRBD1 matches 9 bases. This CDR3 is built from 14 residues. V was pared by 3 bases and J by 4 bases, with 3 bases of the junction left unmatched. Germline CDR1 is LNHDA and CDR2 is SQIVND (reference sequence). The CDR3 loop reads CASSMGTGIYGYTF. The CDR3 DNA follows: TGTGCCAGTAGTATGGGGACAGGGATCTATGGCTACACCTTC.

The sample holds one count of this clone. The chain combines TRBV7-9 with TRBJ1-4; 9 bases align to TRBD1. Germline CDR1 and CDR2: SEHNR and FQNEAQ (reference sequence). The CDR3 runs 14 residues. Trimming at V came to 5 bases and at J to 4 bases, leaving 2 bases not matched to a gene. CDR3 sequence reads: CASSRDRVNEKLFF. The CDR3 DNA follows: TGTGCCAGCAGCCGGGACAGGGTTAATGAAAAACTGTTTTTT.

The rearrangement links TRBV7-2 to TRBJ2-3, with D hard to call. The V end lost 2 bases, the J end lost 2 bases, and 8 bases lay between the germline ends. This CDR3 is 14 amino acids long. Per the germline V gene, CDR1 is SGHTA and CDR2 is FQGNSA. CDR3 residues: CASSLRSTTDTQYF. DNA for the CDR3: TGTGCCAGCAGCTTAAGGTCTACCACAGATACGCAGTATTTT.

A few counts support this clone. This chain connects TRBV5-5 to TRBJ1-5; unclear D gene. Trimming took 5 bases from V and 5 from J, leaving 14 bases between them. Germline loops: CDR1 SGHKS, CDR2 YYEKEE (reference sequence). The CDR3 runs to 14 residues. The CDR3 DNA reads as TGTGCCAGCAGACTGGACTGGAGGGATCAGCCCCAGCATTTT. It is translated as CASRLDWRDQPQHF.

The CDR3 DNA sequence: TGTGCCAGCAGCTTAGTGAGGGGGCGCGGAACTGAAGCTTTCTTT. It codes for CASSLVRGRGTEAFF. The chain recombines TRBV11-2 with TRBJ1-1; 7 positions match TRBD1. This CDR3 region has 15 residues. Per the germline V gene, CDR1 is SGHAT and CDR2 is FQNNGV. The ends lost 1 base at V and 5 bases at J; junction bases unmatched: 7.

The V gene is TRBV6-6, the J gene TRBJ1-1, with D perhaps matching TRBD1 (5 bases). CDR3 length: 15 amino acids. V lost 2 bases and J lost 0, with 10 bases in between. Germline V gene data show CDR1 as MNHNY and CDR2 as SVGAGI (reference sequence). The CDR3 reads CASSYGAGMNTEAFF. The DNA of the CDR3 is TGTGCCAGCAGTTACGGGGCAGGGATGAACACTGAAGCTTTCTTT.

This clone was counted a few times. The gene calls are TRBV6-5 and TRBJ2-2; perhaps TRBD2 as D (6 bases). The CDR3 loop spans 15 amino acids. V was cut by 6 bases and J by 2 bases, with 13 bases left in between. Germline V CDR1 and CDR2: MNHEY, SVGAGI. CDR3 DNA sequence: TGTGCCAGCAGACTAAGGGACTTTAACACCGGGGAGCTGTTTTTT. It specifies CASRLRDFNTGELFF.